The next 3 T cell receptor beta chains were all read from a single sample in a study of cytomegalovirus exposure and HLA in healthy donors. The PCR used 60 Vbeta and 13 Jbeta primers. TCRdb's copy holds only in-frame clones and misses some; the assay was immunoSEQ multiplex PCR. The data contain 150,000 or so clones, around 80% of them singletons. Material for sequencing was PBMCs. Receptors originate from a man aged 30 to 39 in good health and CMV-seropositive.

The chain employs TRBV6-1 and TRBJ2-7; 10 nucleotides line up with TRBD1. The CDR3 has 17 residues. Germline CDR1 and CDR2: MNHNS and SASEGT. V trimming: 0 bases; J trimming: 6 bases; junction bases outside the gene matches: 11. CDR3 DNA: TGTGCCAGCAGTGAAGCGCTAGTGGGGACAGGGGACTCCGAGCAGTACTTC. It yields the protein CASSEALVGTGDSEQYF.

J is TRBJ2-2 and V is TRBV5-1; 10 nucleotides line up with TRBD1. With 3 bases clipped from V and 7 bases from J, the junction kept 6 bases outside the gene matches. The CDR3 covers 15 residues. CDR1 is SGHRS, CDR2 YFSETQ, per germline. The CDR3 loop is CASSSGQGKDGELFF. The CDR3 nucleotides read TGCGCCAGCAGCTCGGGACAGGGGAAAGACGGGGAGCTGTTTTTT. The whole variable domain, remainder taken from reference TRBV5-1 and TRBJ2-2, is KAGVTQTPRYLIKTRGQQVTLSCSPISGHRSVSWYQQTPGQGLQFLFEYFSETQRNKGNFPGRFSGRQFSNSRSEMNVSTLELGDSALYLCASSSGQGKDGELFFGEGSRLTVL.

The chain couples TRBV5-6 to TRBJ1-3; weak D call: TRBD1 (6 bases). Germline loops: CDR1 SGHDT, CDR2 YYEEEE. The V end was cut by 0 bases, the J end by 3 bases, with 16 bases between. This CDR3 has 17 amino acids. The CDR3, as DNA: TGTGCCAGCAGCTTGGACGTTCGGTCCAGGGGTGGAAACACCATATATTTT. It yields the protein CASSLDVRSRGGNTIYF.